This T cell receptor (beta chain) is drawn from a study of blood T cell repertoires in COVID-19. Study summary: Sources were T cells, B-cell-depleted T cells, or PBMCs; the material itself was cDNA or gDNA.

The table came from immunoSEQ multiplex PCR; TCRdb's copy has only in-frame clones and leaves some out. The sample consists of roughly 380,000 clones, 89% of them appearing once. V shed 7 bases, J shed 3 bases, and the junction held 1 base outside the gene matches. CDR1 SGHTA and CDR2 FQGTGA come from the germline V gene. This CDR3 has 13 residues. Followed over time, Seattle patients had been enrolled while infection was active. This receptor was taken from a woman aged 40 to 49 with COVID-19, enrolled during active disease. Sequences were obtained from peripheral blood. The V call is TRBV7-3, the J call TRBJ2-3; TRBD2 matches 10 bases. The CDR3 loop is CASTSGRTDTQYF. CDR3 DNA: TGTGCCAGCACTAGCGGGAGAACAGATACGCAGTATTTT.